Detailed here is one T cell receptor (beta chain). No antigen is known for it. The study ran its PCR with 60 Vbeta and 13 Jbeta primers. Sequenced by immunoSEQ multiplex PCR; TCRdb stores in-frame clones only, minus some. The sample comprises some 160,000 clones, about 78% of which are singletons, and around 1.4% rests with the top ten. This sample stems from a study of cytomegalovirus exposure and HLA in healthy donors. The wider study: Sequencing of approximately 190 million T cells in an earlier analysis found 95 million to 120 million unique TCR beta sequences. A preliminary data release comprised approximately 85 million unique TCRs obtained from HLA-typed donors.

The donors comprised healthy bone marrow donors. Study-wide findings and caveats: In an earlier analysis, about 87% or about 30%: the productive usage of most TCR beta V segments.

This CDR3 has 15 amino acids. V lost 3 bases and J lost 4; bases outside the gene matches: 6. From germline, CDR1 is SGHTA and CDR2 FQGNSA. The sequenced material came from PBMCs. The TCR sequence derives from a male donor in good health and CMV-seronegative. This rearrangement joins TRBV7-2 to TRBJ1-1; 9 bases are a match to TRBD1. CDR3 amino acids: CASSFSGQGSTEAFF. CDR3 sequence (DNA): TGTGCCAGCAGCTTTTCGGGACAGGGCTCCACTGAAGCTTTCTTT.